The 18 T cell receptor beta chains below were found in one sample sequenced in a study of a mutant IDH1 vaccine in newly diagnosed glioma. Sample time point: week 35, safety follow-up. The vaccine gave 300 ug of a 20-mer mutant IDH1 peptide subcutaneously per dose. No antigen is known for these receptors. Clones were sequenced by immunoSEQ multiplex PCR, and TCRdb holds only the in-frame ones, with some missing. The data contain some 33,000 clones, around four fifths of them singletons. The material was PBMCs, obtained from a glioma patient whose treatment included an IDH1 peptide vaccine. The source is a woman aged 40-49 years with glioma.

The chain combines TRBV5-6 with TRBJ2-7; 7 positions match TRBD1. There are 12 residues in the CDR3. Germline CDR1 SGHDT, CDR2 YYEEEE. V shed 3 bases and J 11 bases; nucleotides not matched to a gene: 8. The CDR3 region is CASSSPDRAEYF. For the CDR3, the DNA is TGTGCCAGCAGCTCCCCCGACAGGGCCGAGTACTTC.

The chain uses TRBV18 and TRBJ1-2, with D uncertain. CDR1 is KGHSH, CDR2 LQKENI, per germline. The CDR3 covers 15 residues. V lost 5 bases to trimming and J lost 4 bases, with 17 bases between them. The CDR3: CASSVRRGPGYGYTF. The CDR3 DNA is TGTGCCAGCTCAGTCAGGCGGGGTCCTGGCTATGGCTACACCTTC. Full variable domain (missing parts from reference TRBV18 and TRBJ1-2): NAGVMQNPRHLVRRRGQEARLRCSPMKGHSHVYWYRQLPEEGLKFMVYLQKENIIDESGMPKERFSAEFPKEGPSILRIQQVVRGDSAAYFCASSVRRGPGYGYTFGSGTRLTVV.

The chain couples TRBV19 to TRBJ2-7; the match to TRBD1 covers 9 bases. CDR3 length: 14 residues. Germline V gives CDR1 LNHDA, CDR2 SQIVND (reference sequence). V was pared by 4 bases and J by 5 bases, with 6 bases of the junction left unmatched. The CDR3 coding sequence is TGTGCCAGTAGTACCGGGACAGGGACCCACGAGCAGTACTTC. Residues: CASSTGTGTHEQYF.

The J gene is TRBJ2-4, the V gene TRBV4-1; 9 positions agree with TRBD1. Per the germline V gene, CDR1 is MGHRA and CDR2 is YSYEKL. CDR3 length: 16 amino acids. The V and J ends lost 5 bases and 5 bases, in that order; junction bases with no gene match: 10. CDR3 protein: CASSVQGAPVENIQYF. CDR3 bases: TGCGCCAGCAGCGTACAGGGGGCCCCTGTGGAAAACATTCAGTACTTC.

This clone has more than one count but fewer than ten. CDR3 region: CASKSVGNQPQHF. CDR3 DNA: TGTGCCAGCAAGAGTGTGGGCAATCAGCCCCAGCATTTT. V and J are TRBV2 and TRBJ1-5; no definite D call. From germline, CDR1 is SNHLY and CDR2 FYNNEI. V was trimmed by 7 bases and J by 2 bases, leaving 9 bases between them. The CDR3 extends over 13 amino acids. Variable domain in full (rest from reference TRBV2 and TRBJ1-5): EPEVTQTPSHQVTQMGQEVILRCVPISNHLYFYWYRQILGQKVEFLVSFYNNEISEKSEIFDDQFSVERPDGSNFTLKIRSTKLEDSAMYFCASKSVGNQPQHFGDGTRLSIL.

The chain employs TRBV2 and TRBJ1-1; the D is unclear. Trimming left V 3 bases short and J 3 bases short, with 11 bases between. CDR1 SNHLY and CDR2 FYNNEI come from the germline V gene. The CDR3 is 14 residues long. The CDR3 is CASSEGIGDTEAFF. In DNA form, the CDR3 reads TGTGCCAGCAGTGAGGGGATAGGAGACACTGAAGCTTTCTTT.

The V and J genes are TRBV6-6 and TRBJ1-1, with no clear D. In germline, CDR1 is MNHNY, CDR2 SVGAGI (reference sequence). The CDR3 sequence is 13 residues long. V lost 2 bases and J 0 bases, leaving 4 bases between the germline ends. As DNA, the CDR3 is TGTGCCAGCAGTTACAGCCTGAACACTGAAGCTTTCTTT. Its protein product is CASSYSLNTEAFF.

This clone was seen more than once but under ten times. V usage is TRBV6-5 and J usage is TRBJ1-4; D unclear. This CDR3 contains 15 residues. From germline, CDR1 is MNHEY and CDR2 SVGAGI. V was clipped by 0 bases and J by 0 bases, with 5 bases between them. DNA for the CDR3: TGTGCCAGCAGTTACTCGGGTACAACTAATGAAAAACTGTTTTTT. Protein product: CASSYSGTTNEKLFF.

This clone was observed a single time. This chain connects TRBV10-3 to TRBJ2-1; 11 nucleotides match TRBD1. After removal of 5 bases from V and 4 bases from J, the junction contained 4 bases not matched to a gene. Germline CDR1 reads ENHRY; CDR2 reads SYGVKD. CDR3 length: 15 residues. The DNA of the CDR3 is TGTGCCATCAGTCCTGGGACAGGGGGTTACAATGAGCAGTTCTTC. Protein: CAISPGTGGYNEQFF.

The CDR3: CACPSPRDRAGTLHF. As DNA, the CDR3 is TGTGCCTGTCCTTCGCCGCGGGACAGGGCCGGAACCCTCCACTTT. The chain couples TRBV30 to TRBJ1-6, with TRBD1 matching over 9 bases. This CDR3 spans 15 amino acids. Looked up from germline, CDR1 is GTSNPN and CDR2 is SVGIG (reference sequence). V shed 6 bases, J shed 14 bases, and the junction held 17 bases outside the gene matches. The entire variable domain, with the rest obtained from reference TRBV30 and TRBJ1-6, is as follows: SQTIHQWPATLVQPVGSPLSLECTVEGTSNPNLYWYRQAAGRGLQLLFYSVGIGQISSEVPQNLSASRPQDRQFILSSKKLLLSDSGFYLCACPSPRDRAGTLHFGNGTRLTVT.

The rearrangement links TRBV9 to TRBJ2-5; D might be TRBD1 or TRBD2, each matching 5 bases. CDR3 length: 15 amino acids. CDR1 and CDR2 from the germline V gene are SGDLS and YYNGEE. The ends were cut back, 0 bases at V and 7 bases at J, with 16 bases in the middle. The CDR3 DNA reads TGTGCCAGCAGCGTAGCAACAGGACTTGCAGGGACCCAGTACTTC. It is translated as CASSVATGLAGTQYF.

V usage is TRBV29-1 and J usage is TRBJ2-5; 7 bases match TRBD2. The junction had 6 bases not matched to a gene; V was cut back by 4 bases and J by 7 bases. The V gene's germline CDR1 is SQVTM and CDR2 ANQGSEA. The CDR3 spans 12 residues. The CDR3 sequence: CSVGTSVGTQYF. The CDR3 nucleotides are TGCAGCGTTGGGACTAGTGTGGGGACCCAGTACTTC.

The chain carries TRBV27 and TRBJ1-2; possibly TRBD1 for D (5 bases). V was trimmed by 5 bases and J by 5 bases, leaving 18 bases between them. This CDR3 is built from 15 residues. The germline V gene has CDR1 MNHEY and CDR2 SMNVEV (reference sequence). The CDR3 DNA follows: TGTGCCAGCAGTCTACTGGGACCGGCCGTTTATGGCTACACCTTC. Translated: CASSLLGPAVYGYTF.

This chain connects TRBV5-1 to TRBJ2-3; unclear D gene. The germline gives CDR1 SGHRS, CDR2 YFSETQ. Between the trimmed V and J ends, which lost 4 bases and 0 bases, there was a span of 24 bases. The CDR3 extends over 19 amino acids. The CDR3 loop is CASSAPLFYSPTSTDTQYF. The CDR3 DNA reads as TGCGCCAGCAGCGCGCCTCTGTTTTACAGTCCTACTAGCACAGATACGCAGTATTTT.

A single count supports this clone. J is TRBJ1-1 and V is TRBV6-4; TRBD1 might be the D (5 bases). The CDR3 covers 14 residues. Germline V gene lookup returns CDR1 MRHNA and CDR2 SNTAGT. V was clipped by 3 bases and J by 8 bases, with 16 bases between them. CDR3 nucleotides: TGTGCCAGCAGTGAGAGGTTTGGGGGGGGAGAAGCTTTCTTT. Translation gives CASSERFGGGEAFF.

The rearrangement links TRBV2 to TRBJ2-3, with TRBD1 identical over 10 bases. V lost 9 bases, J lost 4 bases, and 1 base stayed unmatched. Germline-derived CDR1 and CDR2 are SNHLY and FYNNEI. The CDR3 totals 12 residues. CDR3 in amino acids: CASGQGADTQYF. The CDR3 bases are TGTGCCAGTGGACAGGGGGCAGATACGCAGTATTTT.

This CDR3 is CASRADPENSPLHF. The CDR3 region has the DNA TGTGCCAGCAGGGCCGACCCGGAGAATTCACCCCTCCACTTT. The rearrangement joins TRBV6-5 to TRBJ1-6; D not certain. The germline CDR1 and CDR2 sequences are MNHEY and SVGAGI. The V gene lost 6 bases and the J gene lost 7 bases, with 13 bases spanning the gap. The CDR3 contains 14 residues.

In this sample, this clone turned up once. V usage is TRBV9 and J usage is TRBJ1-6, with TRBD1 matching over 10 bases. Germline CDR1 and CDR2: SGDLS and YYNGEE. This CDR3 has 16 residues. The V gene end was trimmed by 2 bases and the J gene end by 10 bases; junction bases not matched to a gene: 9. The CDR3 nucleotides read TGTGCCAGCAGCGTCCAAGGGGGACAGGGGTTATCACCCCTCCACTTT. Translating it yields CASSVQGGQGLSPLHF.